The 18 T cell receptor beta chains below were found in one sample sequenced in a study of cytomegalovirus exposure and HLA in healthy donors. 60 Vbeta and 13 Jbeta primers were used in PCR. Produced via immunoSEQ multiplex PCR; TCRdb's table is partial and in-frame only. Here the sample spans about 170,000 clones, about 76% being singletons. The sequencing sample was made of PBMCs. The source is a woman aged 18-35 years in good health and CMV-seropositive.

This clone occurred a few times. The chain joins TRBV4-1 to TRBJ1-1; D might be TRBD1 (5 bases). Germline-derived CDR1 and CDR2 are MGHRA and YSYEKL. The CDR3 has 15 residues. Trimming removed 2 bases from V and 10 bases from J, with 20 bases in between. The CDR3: CASSQNQGSGAPAFF. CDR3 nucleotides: TGCGCCAGCAGCCAAAATCAGGGTAGCGGAGCCCCAGCTTTCTTT.

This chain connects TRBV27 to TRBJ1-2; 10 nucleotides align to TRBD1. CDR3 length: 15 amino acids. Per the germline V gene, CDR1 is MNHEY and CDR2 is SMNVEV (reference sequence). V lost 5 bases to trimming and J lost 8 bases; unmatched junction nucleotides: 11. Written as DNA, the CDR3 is TGTGCCAGCAGTCCGGGACAGGGGCAAACTAGGGGCTACACCTTC. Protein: CASSPGQGQTRGYTF.

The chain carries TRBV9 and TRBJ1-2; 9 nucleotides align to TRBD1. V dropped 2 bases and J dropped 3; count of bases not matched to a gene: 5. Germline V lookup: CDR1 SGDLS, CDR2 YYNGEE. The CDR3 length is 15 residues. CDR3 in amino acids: CASSVGRTGDYGYTF. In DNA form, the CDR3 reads TGTGCCAGCAGCGTGGGCCGGACAGGGGACTATGGCTACACCTTC.

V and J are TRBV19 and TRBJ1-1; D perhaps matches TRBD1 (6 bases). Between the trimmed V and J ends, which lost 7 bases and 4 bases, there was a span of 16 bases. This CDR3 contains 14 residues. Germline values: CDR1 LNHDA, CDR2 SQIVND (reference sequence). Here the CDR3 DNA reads TGTGCCAGTAAAATACAGGGAACGGGCACTGAAGCTTTCTTT. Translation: CASKIQGTGTEAFF.

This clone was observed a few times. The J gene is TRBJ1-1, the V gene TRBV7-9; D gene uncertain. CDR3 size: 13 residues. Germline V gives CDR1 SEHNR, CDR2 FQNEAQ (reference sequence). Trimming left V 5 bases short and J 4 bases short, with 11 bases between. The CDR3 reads CASSPRRATEAFF. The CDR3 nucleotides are TGTGCCAGCAGCCCTAGGCGAGCCACTGAAGCTTTCTTT.

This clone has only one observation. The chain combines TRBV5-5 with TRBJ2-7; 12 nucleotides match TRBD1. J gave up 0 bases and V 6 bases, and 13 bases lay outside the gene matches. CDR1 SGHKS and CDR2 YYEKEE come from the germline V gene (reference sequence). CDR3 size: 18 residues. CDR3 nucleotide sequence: TGTGCCAGCACCCGGAGGGGGACAGGGGGCCCGAGCTCCTACGAGCAGTACTTC. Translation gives CASTRRGTGGPSSYEQYF.

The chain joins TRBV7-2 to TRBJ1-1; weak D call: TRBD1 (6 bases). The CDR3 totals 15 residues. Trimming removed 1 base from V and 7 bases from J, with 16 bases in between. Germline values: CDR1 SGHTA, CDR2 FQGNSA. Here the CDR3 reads CASSLGTGSRYEAFF. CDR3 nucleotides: TGTGCCAGCAGCTTAGGAACAGGGTCAAGGTATGAAGCTTTCTTT.

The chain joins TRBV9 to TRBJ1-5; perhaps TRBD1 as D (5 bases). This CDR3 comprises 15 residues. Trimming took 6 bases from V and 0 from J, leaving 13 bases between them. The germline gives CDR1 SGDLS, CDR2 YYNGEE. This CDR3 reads CASNSRGTSNQPQHF. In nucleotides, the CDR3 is TGTGCCAGCAATTCGCGGGGGACTAGCAATCAGCCCCAGCATTTT.

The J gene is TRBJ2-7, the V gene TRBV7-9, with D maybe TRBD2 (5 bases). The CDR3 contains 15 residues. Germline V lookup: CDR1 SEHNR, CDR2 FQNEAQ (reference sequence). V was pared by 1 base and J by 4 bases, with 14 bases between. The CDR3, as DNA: TGTGCCAGCAGCTTAGGGAGGCCCCCTGGGTACGAGCAGTACTTC. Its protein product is CASSLGRPPGYEQYF.

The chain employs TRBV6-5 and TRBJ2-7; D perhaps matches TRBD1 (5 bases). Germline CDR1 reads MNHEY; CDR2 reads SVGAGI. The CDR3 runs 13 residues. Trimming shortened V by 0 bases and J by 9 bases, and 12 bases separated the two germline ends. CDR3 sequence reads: CASSYSGRDGQYF. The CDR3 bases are TGTGCCAGCAGTTACTCCGGCAGGGATGGGCAGTACTTC.

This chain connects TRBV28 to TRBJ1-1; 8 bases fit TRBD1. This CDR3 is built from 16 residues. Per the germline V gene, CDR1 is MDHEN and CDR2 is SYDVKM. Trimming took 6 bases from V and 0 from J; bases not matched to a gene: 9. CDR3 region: CASRSGGGGVNTEAFF. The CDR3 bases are TGTGCCAGCAGATCAGGGGGCGGGGGGGTGAACACTGAAGCTTTCTTT.

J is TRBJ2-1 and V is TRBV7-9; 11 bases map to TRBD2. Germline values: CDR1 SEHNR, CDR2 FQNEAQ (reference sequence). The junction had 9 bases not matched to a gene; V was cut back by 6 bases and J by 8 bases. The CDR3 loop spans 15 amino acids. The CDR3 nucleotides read TGTGCCAGCAGACTAACTAGCGGGGGATCACATGAGCAGTTCTTC. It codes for CASRLTSGGSHEQFF.

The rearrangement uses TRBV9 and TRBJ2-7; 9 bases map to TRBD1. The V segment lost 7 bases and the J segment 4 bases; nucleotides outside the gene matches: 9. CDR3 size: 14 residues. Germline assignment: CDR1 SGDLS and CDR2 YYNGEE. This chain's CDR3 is CASGGGQGPYEQYF. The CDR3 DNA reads TGTGCCAGCGGTGGGGGACAGGGTCCTTACGAGCAGTACTTC.

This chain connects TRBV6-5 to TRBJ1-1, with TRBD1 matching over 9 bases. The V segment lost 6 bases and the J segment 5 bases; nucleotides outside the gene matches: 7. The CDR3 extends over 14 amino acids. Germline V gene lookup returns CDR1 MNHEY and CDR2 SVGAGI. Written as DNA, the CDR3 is TGTGCCAGCAGGGCCGGACAGGGGTTGACTGAAGCTTTCTTT. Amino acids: CASRAGQGLTEAFF.

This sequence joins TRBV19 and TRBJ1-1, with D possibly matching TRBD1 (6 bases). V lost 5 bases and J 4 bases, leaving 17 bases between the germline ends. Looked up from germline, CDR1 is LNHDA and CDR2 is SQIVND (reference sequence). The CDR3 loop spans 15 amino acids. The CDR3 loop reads CASSPTGTSGTEAFF. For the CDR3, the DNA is TGTGCCAGTAGTCCTACCGGGACATCTGGCACTGAAGCTTTCTTT.

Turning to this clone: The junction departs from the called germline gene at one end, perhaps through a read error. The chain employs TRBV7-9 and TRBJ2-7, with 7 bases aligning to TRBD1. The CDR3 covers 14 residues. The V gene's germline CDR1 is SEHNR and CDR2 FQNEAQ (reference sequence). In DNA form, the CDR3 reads TGTTCCAGCAGCCCTTTGACAGGGCCCTACGAGCAGTACTTC. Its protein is CSSSPLTGPYEQYF.

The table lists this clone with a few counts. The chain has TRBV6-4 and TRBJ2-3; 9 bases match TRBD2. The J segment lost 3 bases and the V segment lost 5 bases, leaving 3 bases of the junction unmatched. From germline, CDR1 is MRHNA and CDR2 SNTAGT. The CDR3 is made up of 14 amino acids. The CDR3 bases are TGTGCCAGCAGTCTAGCGGGGATTACAGATACGCAGTATTTT. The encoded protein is CASSLAGITDTQYF.

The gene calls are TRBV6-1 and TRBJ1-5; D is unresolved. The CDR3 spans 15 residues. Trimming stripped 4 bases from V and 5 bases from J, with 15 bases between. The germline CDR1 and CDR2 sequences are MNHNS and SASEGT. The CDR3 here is CASSGQGFGDQPQHF. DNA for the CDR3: TGTGCCAGCAGTGGCCAAGGGTTCGGGGATCAGCCCCAGCATTTT.